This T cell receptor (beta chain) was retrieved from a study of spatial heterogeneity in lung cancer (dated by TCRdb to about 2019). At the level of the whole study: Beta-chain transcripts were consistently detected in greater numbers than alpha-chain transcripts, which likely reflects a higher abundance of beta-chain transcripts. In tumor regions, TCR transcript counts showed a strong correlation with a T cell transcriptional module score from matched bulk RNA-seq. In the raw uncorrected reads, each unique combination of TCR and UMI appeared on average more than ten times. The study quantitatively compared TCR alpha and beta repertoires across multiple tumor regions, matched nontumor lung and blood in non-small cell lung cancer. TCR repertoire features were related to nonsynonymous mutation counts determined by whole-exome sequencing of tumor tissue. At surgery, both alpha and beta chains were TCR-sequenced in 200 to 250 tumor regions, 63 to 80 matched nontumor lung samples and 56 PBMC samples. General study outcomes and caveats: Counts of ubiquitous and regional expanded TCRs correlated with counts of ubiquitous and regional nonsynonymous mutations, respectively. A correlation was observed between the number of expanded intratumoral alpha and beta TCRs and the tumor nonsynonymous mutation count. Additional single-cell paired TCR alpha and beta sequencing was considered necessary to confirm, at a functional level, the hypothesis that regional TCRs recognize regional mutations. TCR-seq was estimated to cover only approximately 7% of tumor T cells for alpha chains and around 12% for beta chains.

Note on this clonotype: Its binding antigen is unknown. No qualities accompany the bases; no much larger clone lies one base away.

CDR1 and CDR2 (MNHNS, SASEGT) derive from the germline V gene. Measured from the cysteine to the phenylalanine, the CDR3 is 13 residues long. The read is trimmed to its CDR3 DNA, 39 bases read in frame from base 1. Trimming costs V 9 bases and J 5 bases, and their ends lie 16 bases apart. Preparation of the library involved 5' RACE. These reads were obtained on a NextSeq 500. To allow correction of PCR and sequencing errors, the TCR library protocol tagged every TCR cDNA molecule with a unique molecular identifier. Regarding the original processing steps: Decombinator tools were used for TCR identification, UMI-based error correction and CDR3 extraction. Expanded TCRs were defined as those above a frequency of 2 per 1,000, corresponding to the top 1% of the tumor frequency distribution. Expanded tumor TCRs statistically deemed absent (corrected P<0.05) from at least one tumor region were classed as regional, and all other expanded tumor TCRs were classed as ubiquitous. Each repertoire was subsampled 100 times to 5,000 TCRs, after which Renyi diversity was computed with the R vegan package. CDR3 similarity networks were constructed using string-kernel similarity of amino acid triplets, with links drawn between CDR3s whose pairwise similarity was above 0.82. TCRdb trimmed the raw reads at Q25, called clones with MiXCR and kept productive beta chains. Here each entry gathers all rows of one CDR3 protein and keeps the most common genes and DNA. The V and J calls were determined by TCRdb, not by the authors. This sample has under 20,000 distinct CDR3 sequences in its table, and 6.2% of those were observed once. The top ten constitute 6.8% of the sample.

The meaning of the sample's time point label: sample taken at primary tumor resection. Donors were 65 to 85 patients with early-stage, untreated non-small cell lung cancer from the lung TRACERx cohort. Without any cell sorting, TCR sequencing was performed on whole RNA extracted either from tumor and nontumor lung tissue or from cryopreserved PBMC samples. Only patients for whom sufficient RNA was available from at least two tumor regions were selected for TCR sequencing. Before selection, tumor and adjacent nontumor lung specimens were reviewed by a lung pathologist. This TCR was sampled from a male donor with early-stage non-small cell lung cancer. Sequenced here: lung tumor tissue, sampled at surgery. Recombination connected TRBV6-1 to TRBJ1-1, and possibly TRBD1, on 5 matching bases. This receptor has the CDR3 CASGAGPGTEAFF. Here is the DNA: TGTGCCAGTGGGGCAGGGCCTGGGACTGAAGCTTTCTTT.